This entry concerns a single TCR beta chain. Each TRB cDNA library was prepared by 5' RACE (with UMI labels). TCRdb reprocessed the 5' RACE reads and stores each CDR3 protein as one record, lacking DNA. This sample's table reports roughly 40,000 distinct CDR3 sequences. The source of the sample is a study of CXCR3-negative and CXCR3-positive naive CD8 T cells. The sequence was collected from a human donor in good health. Some clones in this sample may be carry-over from other donors' samples. Sequenced input: memory CD8+ T cells from blood.

The CDR3 sequence: CSVPGTGGEDYGYTF. This sequence joins TRBV29-1 and TRBJ1-2; no DNA is available, so the TRBD1 call from TCRdb remains unchecked. CDR1 SQVTM and CDR2 ANQGSEA come from the germline V gene. This CDR3 spans 15 amino acids.